This is a list of T cell receptor beta chains from one sample in a study of OX40 agonist ivuxolimab in advanced cancers. Sequencing used immunoSEQ multiplex PCR; TCRdb keeps in-frame clones, though not all of them. The sample lists roughly 77,000 clones, approximately 92% seen once, with roughly 0.56% in the top ten. The sequenced sample was CD4+ or CD8+ T cells sorted from blood, obtained in a trial of the OX40 agonist ivuxolimab. These TCRs come from an adult with an advanced solid tumor such as melanoma, head and neck, liver or kidney cancer. CDR3s include the opening cysteine and the closing phenylalanine or tryptophan. D genes are given only for firm matches. Size is stated for part of the rows, as once, few or many counts, or as a class when the clone is expanded.

>TRBD2|TRBJ2-2|-|TRBV25-1
CARISGGSGETGELFF
TGTGCCAGAATATCCGGCGGTAGCGGGGAAACCGGGGAGCTGTTTTTT
>TRBD1|TRBJ2-1|-|TRBV9
CASSVRQGTWVGNEQFF
TGTGCCAGCAGCGTAAGACAGGGAACCTGGGTGGGGAATGAGCAGTTCTTC
>-|TRBJ1-1|-|TRBV30
CAWSQRVADTEAFF
TGTGCCTGGAGCCAAAGGGTAGCGGACACTGAAGCTTTCTTT
>-|TRBJ1-5|-|TRBV7-8
CASSLVSNQPQHF
TGTGCCAGCAGCTTAGTCAGTAATCAGCCCCAGCATTTT
>TRBD1|TRBJ1-2|-|TRBV6-5
CASSGQGSYGYTF
TGTGCCAGCAGTGGACAGGGTAGCTATGGCTACACCTTC
>TRBD2|TRBJ2-7|-|TRBV5-4
CASSLAAAGGYEQYF
TGTGCCAGCAGCTTGGCAGCAGCGGGAGGCTACGAGCAGTACTTC
>-|TRBJ2-7|-|TRBV30
CAWRVGYEQYF
TGTGCCTGGAGGGTTGGCTACGAGCAGTACTTC
>-|TRBJ1-6|-|TRBV30
CAWRQALNSPLHF
TGTGCCTGGAGACAGGCCCTAAATTCACCCCTCCACTTT
>-|TRBJ2-1|-|TRBV6-5
CASSYSRGYNEQFF
TGTGCCAGCAGTTACTCACGGGGGTACAATGAGCAGTTCTTC
>-|TRBJ1-2|-|TRBV5-1
CASSLEPLVSNYGYTF
TGCGCCAGCAGCTTGGAACCTCTTGTATCTAACTATGGCTACACCTTC
>-|TRBJ2-1|-|TRBV6-1
CASRRGTIYGEQFF
TGTGCCAGCAGGAGGGGGACAATATATGGGGAGCAGTTCTTC
>-|TRBJ1-1|-|TRBV30
CAWRWNTEAFF
TGTGCCTGGAGGTGGAACACTGAAGCTTTCTTT
>-|TRBJ2-5|-|TRBV29-1
CSVPDRLETQYF
TGCAGCGTTCCGGACCGGCTGGAGACCCAGTACTTC
>-|TRBJ2-1|-|TRBV7-3
CASSLFRDPTFNSMFF
TGTGCCAGCAGCTTGTTCCGGGATCCCACTTTTAATAGTATGTTCTTC
>-|TRBJ2-7|-|TRBV5-6
CASSLTVIPYEQYF
TGTGCCAGCAGCTTGACAGTCATCCCCTACGAGCAGTACTTC
>-|TRBJ2-1|-|TRBV4-1
CASSPTGSLGNEQFF
TGCGCCAGCAGCCCCACAGGGTCCCTGGGCAATGAGCAGTTCTTC
>TRBD1|TRBJ1-2|-|TRBV29-1
CSVMDRVDYGYTF
TGCAGCGTCATGGACAGGGTGGACTATGGCTACACCTTC
>-|TRBJ2-1|-|TRBV19
CASRRGADPNEQFF
TGTGCCAGTAGACGGGGCGCCGACCCCAATGAGCAGTTCTTC
>TRBD1|TRBJ1-1|-|TRBV27
CASSLRTGGRDTEAFF
TGTGCCAGCAGTTTACGGACAGGGGGTAGAGACACTGAAGCTTTCTTT
>-|TRBJ1-1|-|TRBV6-5
CASSYSRSTEAFF
TGTGCCAGCAGTTACTCGAGGAGCACTGAAGCTTTCTTT
>TRBD2|TRBJ2-7|-|TRBV28
CASSAPGTSGRAPGEQYF
TGTGCCAGCAGTGCCCCCGGGACTAGCGGGAGAGCCCCGGGCGAGCAGTACTTC
>TRBD2|TRBJ2-7|-|TRBV9
CASSARPGLAGLEQYF
TGTGCCAGCAGCGCTCGTCCGGGACTAGCGGGTCTCGAGCAGTACTTC
>TRBD2|TRBJ2-5|once|TRBV2
CASSDSGSEETQYF
TGTGCCAGCAGTGATAGCGGGAGCGAGGAGACCCAGTACTTC
>TRBD1|TRBJ1-1|once|TRBV13
CASSRNTGGHLQELNTEAFF
TGTGCCAGCAGTAGAAACACAGGGGGACACCTCCAAGAACTGAACACTGAAGCTTTCTTT
>-|TRBJ1-1|-|TRBV7-9
CASSPGRRIVEAFF
TGTGCCAGCAGCCCGGGACGGCGAATAGTGGAAGCTTTCTTT
>-|TRBJ2-5|once|TRBV5-6
CASSLDRVVAETQYF
TGTGCCAGCAGCTTGGACAGGGTAGTGGCGGAGACCCAGTACTTC
>TRBD2|TRBJ2-7|-|TRBV7-2
CASSLGAGAYEQYF
TGTGCCAGCAGCTTAGGGGCGGGAGCCTACGAGCAGTACTTC
>TRBD2|TRBJ2-7|-|TRBV18
CASSPRWREATYEQYF
TGTGCCAGCTCACCACGGTGGCGGGAGGCGACCTACGAGCAGTACTTC
>-|TRBJ2-3|-|TRBV7-9
CASSLAPDTQYF
TGTGCCAGCAGCTTAGCCCCAGATACGCAGTATTTT
>TRBD2|TRBJ2-1|-|TRBV30
CAWTSGRVEQFF
TGTGCCTGGACTAGCGGGAGGGTTGAGCAGTTCTTC
>TRBD1|TRBJ2-2|-|TRBV5-1
CASRGQDTGELFF
TGCGCCAGCAGAGGACAGGACACCGGGGAGCTGTTTTTT
>-|TRBJ2-7|-|TRBV4-3
CASSQEWGESGYEQYF
TGCGCCAGCAGCCAAGAGTGGGGGGAATCGGGCTACGAGCAGTACTTC
>-|TRBJ2-5|-|TRBV29-1
CSVAPGSRQETQYF
TGCAGCGTTGCCCCCGGGAGCAGACAAGAGACCCAGTACTTC
>TRBD1|TRBJ1-6|-|TRBV27
CASTWDRRSYNSPLHF
TGTGCCAGCACCTGGGACAGACGCTCCTATAATTCACCCCTCCACTTT
>-|TRBJ2-1|-|TRBV9
CASGVQGRSYNEQFF
TGTGCCAGCGGCGTTCAGGGACGATCCTACAATGAGCAGTTCTTC
>TRBD1|TRBJ1-1|-|TRBV6-4
CASSPGGNTEAFF
TGTGCCAGCAGTCCAGGGGGGAACACTGAAGCTTTCTTT
>TRBD2|TRBJ2-7|-|TRBV7-8
CASTSGRFDYEQYF
TGTGCCAGCACGAGCGGGAGATTTGACTACGAGCAGTACTTC
>-|TRBJ1-4|-|TRBV21-1
CASSKVFQGGTNEKLFF
TGTGCCAGCAGCAAAGTCTTCCAGGGGGGAACTAATGAAAAACTGTTTTTT
>-|TRBJ1-3|-|TRBV7-3
CASSLSGHSGNTIYF
TGTGCCAGCAGCTTATCCGGGCACTCTGGAAACACCATATATTTT
>TRBD2|TRBJ2-7|once|TRBV28
CASSPGLAAIAYEQYF
TGTGCCAGCAGTCCCGGACTAGCGGCTATTGCCTACGAGCAGTACTTC
>-|TRBJ2-3|-|TRBV27
CASSLSSSTDTQYF
TGTGCCAGCAGTTTATCTTCTAGCACAGATACGCAGTATTTT
>-|TRBJ1-2|-|TRBV7-8
CASSPMAGQPRVYTF
TGTGCCAGCAGCCCAATGGCCGGGCAGCCACGGGTCTACACCTTC
>TRBD1|TRBJ2-7|-|TRBV18
CASSGQGYEQYF
TGTGCCAGCTCGGGACAGGGCTACGAGCAGTACTTC
>TRBD1|TRBJ1-1|-|TRBV9
CASSVVGQGGAAFF
TGTGCCAGCAGCGTAGTAGGACAAGGGGGCGCAGCTTTCTTT
>-|TRBJ1-5|-|TRBV11-2
CASSRGGLSNQPQHF
TGTGCCAGCAGCCGCGGCGGACTGAGCAATCAGCCCCAGCATTTT
>TRBD1|TRBJ2-7|once|TRBV7-9
CASSSQDRAYEQYF
TGTGCCAGCAGCTCACAGGACAGGGCCTACGAGCAGTACTTC